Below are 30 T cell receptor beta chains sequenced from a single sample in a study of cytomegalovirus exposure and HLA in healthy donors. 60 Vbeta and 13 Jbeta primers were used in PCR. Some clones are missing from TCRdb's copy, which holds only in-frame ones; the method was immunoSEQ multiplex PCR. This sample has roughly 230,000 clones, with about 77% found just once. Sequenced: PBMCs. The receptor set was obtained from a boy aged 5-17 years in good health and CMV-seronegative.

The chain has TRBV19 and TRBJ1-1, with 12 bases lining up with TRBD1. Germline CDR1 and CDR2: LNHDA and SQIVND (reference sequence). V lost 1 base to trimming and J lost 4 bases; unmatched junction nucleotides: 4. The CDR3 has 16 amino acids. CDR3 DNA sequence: TGTGCCAGTAGTATAGGGGGGACAGGGGGCGGCACTGAAGCTTTCTTT. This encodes CASSIGGTGGGTEAFF.

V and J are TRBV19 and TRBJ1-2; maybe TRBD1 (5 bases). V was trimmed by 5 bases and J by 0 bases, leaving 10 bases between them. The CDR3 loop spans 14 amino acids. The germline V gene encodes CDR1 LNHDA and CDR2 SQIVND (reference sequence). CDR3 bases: TGTGCCAGTAGTCAGGGTCCCGCTAACTATGGCTACACCTTC. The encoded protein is CASSQGPANYGYTF.

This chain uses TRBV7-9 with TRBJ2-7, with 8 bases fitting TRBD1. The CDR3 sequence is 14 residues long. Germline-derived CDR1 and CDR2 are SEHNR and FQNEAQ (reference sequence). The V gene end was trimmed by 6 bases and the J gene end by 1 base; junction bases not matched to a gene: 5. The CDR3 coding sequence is TGTGCCAGCAGGCGAGGACAGGGTTCCTACGAGCAGTACTTC. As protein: CASRRGQGSYEQYF.

The CDR3 reads CASRRTAGGTDTQYF. CDR3 sequence (DNA): TGTGCCAGCAGAAGAACAGCGGGGGGTACAGATACGCAGTATTTT. This chain links TRBV6-4 with TRBJ2-3, with 9 nucleotides matching TRBD2. The germline CDR1 and CDR2 sequences are MRHNA and SNTAGT. The CDR3 consists of 15 residues. V lost 6 bases and J lost 3; bases outside the gene matches: 7.

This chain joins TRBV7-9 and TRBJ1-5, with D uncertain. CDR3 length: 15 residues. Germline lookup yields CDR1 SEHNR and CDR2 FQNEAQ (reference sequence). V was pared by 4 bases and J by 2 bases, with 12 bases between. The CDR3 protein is CASSYLEEGNQPQHF. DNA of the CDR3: TGTGCCAGCAGCTACCTCGAGGAGGGCAATCAGCCCCAGCATTTT.

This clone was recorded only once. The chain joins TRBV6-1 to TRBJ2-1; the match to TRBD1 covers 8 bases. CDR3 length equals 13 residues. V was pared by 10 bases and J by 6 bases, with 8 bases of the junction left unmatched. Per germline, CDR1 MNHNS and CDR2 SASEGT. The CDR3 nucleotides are TGTGCCACTCGGACAGGGAGCCTCAATGAGCAGTTCTTC. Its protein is CATRTGSLNEQFF.

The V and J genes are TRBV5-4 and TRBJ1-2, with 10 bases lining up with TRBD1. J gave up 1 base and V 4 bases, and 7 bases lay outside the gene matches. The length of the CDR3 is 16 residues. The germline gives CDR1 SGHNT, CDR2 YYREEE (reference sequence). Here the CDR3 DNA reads TGTGCCAGCAGCGCCCGGGGACAGGGGAGTAACTATGGCTACACCTTC. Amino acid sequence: CASSARGQGSNYGYTF.

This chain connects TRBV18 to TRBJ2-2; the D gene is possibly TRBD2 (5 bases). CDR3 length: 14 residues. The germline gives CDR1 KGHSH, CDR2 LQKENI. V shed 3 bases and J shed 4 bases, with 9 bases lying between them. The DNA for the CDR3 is TGTGCCAGCTCACCGAGGGATTCCACCGGGGAGCTGTTTTTT. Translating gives CASSPRDSTGELFF.

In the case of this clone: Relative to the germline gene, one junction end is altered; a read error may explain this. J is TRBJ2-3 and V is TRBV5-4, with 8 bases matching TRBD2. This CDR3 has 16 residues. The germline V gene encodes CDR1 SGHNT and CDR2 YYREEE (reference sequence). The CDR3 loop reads CASSSGTSGSTDTRYF. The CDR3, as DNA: TGTGCCAGCAGCTCCGGAACTAGCGGTAGCACAGATACGCGGTATTTT.

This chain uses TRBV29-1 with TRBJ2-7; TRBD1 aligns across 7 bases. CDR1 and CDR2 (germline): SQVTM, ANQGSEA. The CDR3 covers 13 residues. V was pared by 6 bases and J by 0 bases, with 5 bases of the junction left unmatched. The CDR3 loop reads CSVLQGSSYEQYF. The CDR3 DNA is TGCAGCGTGTTACAGGGGAGCTCCTACGAGCAGTACTTC.

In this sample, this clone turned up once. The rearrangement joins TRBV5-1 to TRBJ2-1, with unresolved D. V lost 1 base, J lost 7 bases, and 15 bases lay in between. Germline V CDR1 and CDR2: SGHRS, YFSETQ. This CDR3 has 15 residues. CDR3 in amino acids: CASSLSLSPGNEQFF. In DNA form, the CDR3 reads TGCGCCAGCAGCTTGAGCCTTTCGCCGGGTAATGAGCAGTTCTTC.

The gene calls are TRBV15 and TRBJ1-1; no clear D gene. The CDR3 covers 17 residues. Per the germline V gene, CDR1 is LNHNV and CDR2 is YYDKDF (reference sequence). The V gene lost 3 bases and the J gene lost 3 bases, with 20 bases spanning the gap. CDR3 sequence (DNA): TGTGCCACCAGCAGTCCTCCCGGAGGGCTGATGTACACTGAAGCTTTCTTT. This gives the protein CATSSPPGGLMYTEAFF. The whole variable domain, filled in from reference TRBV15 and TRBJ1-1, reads DAMVIQNPRYQVTQFGKPVTLSCSQTLNHNVMYWYQQKSSQAPKLLFHYYDKDFNNEADTPDNFQSRRPNTSFCFLDIRSPGLGDTAMYLCATSSPPGGLMYTEAFFGQGTRLTVV.

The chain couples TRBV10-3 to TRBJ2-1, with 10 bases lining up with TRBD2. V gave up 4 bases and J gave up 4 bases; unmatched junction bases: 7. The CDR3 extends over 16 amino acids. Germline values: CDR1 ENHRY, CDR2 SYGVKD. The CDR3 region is CAISVRGLAPYNEQFF. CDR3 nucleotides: TGTGCCATCAGTGTCAGGGGACTAGCGCCTTACAATGAGCAGTTCTTC.

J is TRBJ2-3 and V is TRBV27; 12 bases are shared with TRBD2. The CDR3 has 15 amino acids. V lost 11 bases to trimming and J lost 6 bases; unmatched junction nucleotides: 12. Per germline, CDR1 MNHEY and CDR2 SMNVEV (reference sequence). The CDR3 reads CASRWTSGKWDTQYF. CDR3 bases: TGTGCCTCCCGTTGGACTAGCGGGAAGTGGGATACGCAGTATTTT.

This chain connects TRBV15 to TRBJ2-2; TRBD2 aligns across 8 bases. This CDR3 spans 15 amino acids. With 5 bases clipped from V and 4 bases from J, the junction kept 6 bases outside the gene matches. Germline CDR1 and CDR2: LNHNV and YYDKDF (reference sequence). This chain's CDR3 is CATSPTGGRTGELFF. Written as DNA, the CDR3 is TGTGCCACCAGCCCGACGGGAGGGCGCACCGGGGAGCTGTTTTTT.

The CDR3 bases are TGTGCCAGCAGCGTAGTACCAGGATCATTCGTATCCGGGGAGCTGTTTTTT. This sequence encodes CASSVVPGSFVSGELFF. The chain recombines TRBV9 with TRBJ2-2; D is ambiguous. Germline V gene data show CDR1 as SGDLS and CDR2 as YYNGEE. This CDR3 spans 17 amino acids. V lost 0 bases, J lost 6 bases, and 18 bases lay in between.

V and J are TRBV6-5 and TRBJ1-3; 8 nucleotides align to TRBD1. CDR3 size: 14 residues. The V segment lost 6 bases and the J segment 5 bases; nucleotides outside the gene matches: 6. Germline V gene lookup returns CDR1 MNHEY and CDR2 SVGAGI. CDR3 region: CASSPTGDRNTIYF. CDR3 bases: TGTGCCAGCAGCCCGACAGGGGACCGAAACACCATATATTTT.

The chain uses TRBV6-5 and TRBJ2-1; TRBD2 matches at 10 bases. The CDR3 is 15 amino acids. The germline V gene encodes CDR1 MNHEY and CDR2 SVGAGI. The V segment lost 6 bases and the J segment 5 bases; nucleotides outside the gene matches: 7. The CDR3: CASRSGTSADNEQFF. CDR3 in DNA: TGTGCCAGCAGATCCGGGACTAGCGCCGACAATGAGCAGTTCTTC.

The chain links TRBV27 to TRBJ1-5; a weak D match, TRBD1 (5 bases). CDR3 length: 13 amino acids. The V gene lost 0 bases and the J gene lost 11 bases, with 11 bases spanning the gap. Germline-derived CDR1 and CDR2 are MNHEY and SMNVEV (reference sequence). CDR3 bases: TGTGCCAGCAGTTTATCATGGGGGGAGGCCCAGCATTTT. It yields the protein CASSLSWGEAQHF.

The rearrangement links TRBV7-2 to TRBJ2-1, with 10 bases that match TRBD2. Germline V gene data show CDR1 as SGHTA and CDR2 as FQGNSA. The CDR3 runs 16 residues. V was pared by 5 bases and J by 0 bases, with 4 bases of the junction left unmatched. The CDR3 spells CASSLASGSSYNEQFF. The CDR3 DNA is TGTGCCAGCAGCCTTGCTAGCGGGAGCTCCTACAATGAGCAGTTCTTC.

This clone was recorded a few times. The CDR3: CASSLGPQGNTIYF. In nucleotides, the CDR3 is TGTGCCAGCAGCTTAGGCCCACAGGGAAACACCATATATTTT. The V and J genes are TRBV13 and TRBJ1-3; the D is unclear. The CDR3 loop spans 14 amino acids. Germline-derived CDR1 and CDR2 are PRHDT and FYEKMQ (reference sequence). Trimming left V 0 bases short and J 4 bases short, with 7 bases between.

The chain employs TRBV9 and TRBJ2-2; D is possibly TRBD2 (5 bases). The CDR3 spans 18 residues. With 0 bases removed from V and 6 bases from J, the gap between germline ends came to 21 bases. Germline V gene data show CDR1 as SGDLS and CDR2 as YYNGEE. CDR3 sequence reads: CASSVDREGAEISGELFF. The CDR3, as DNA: TGTGCCAGCAGCGTAGATCGGGAAGGAGCCGAGATCTCCGGGGAGCTGTTTTTT.

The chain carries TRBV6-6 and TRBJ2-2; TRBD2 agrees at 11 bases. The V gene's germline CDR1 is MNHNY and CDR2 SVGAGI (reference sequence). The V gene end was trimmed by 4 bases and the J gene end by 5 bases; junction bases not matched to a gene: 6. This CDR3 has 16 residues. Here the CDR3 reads CASSFGTSGTTGELFF. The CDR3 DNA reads TGTGCCAGCAGTTTTGGGACTAGCGGAACGACCGGGGAGCTGTTTTTT.

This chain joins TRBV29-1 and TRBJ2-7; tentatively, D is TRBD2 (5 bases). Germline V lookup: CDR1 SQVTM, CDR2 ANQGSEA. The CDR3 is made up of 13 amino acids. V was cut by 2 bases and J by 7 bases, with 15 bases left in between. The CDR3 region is CSVEPEGTWEQYF. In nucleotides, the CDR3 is TGCAGCGTTGAACCCGAGGGAACGTGGGAGCAGTACTTC.

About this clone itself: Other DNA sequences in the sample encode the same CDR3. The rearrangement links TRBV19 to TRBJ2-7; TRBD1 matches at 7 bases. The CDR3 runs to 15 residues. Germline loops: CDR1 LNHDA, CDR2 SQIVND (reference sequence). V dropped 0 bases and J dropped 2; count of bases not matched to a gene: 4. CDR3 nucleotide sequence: TGTGCCAGTAGTATAGAGGGGACAGTAGCCTACGAGCAGTACTTC. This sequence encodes CASSIEGTVAYEQYF.

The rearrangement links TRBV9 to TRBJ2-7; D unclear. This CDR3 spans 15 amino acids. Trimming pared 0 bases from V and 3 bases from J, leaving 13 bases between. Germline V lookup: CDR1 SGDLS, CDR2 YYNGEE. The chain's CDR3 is CASSVDFGSHYEQYF. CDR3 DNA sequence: TGTGCCAGCAGCGTAGACTTCGGGTCACACTACGAGCAGTACTTC.

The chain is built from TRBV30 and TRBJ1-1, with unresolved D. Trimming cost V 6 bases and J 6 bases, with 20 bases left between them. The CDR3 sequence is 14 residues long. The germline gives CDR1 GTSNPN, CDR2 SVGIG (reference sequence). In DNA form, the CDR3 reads TGTGCCTGTAAGCTACCCCCGGGGTTGGCTGAAGCTTTCTTT. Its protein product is CACKLPPGLAEAFF.

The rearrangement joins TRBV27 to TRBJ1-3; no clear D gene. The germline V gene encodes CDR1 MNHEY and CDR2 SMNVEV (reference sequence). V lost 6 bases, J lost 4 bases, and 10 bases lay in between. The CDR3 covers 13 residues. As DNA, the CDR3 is TGTGCCAGCAGAGCGGTAGGAGGAAACACCATATATTTT. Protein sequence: CASRAVGGNTIYF.

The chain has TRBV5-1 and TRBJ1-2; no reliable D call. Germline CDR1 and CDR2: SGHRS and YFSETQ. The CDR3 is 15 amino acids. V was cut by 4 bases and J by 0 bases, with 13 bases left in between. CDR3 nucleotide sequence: TGCGCCAGCAGCGTGGCCACAGAACCTAACTATGGCTACACCTTC. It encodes CASSVATEPNYGYTF.

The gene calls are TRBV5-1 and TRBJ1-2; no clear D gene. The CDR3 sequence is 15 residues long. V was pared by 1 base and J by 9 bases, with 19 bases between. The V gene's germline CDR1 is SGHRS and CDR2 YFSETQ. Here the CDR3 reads CASSLKSAGMPSYTF. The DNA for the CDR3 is TGCGCCAGCAGCTTGAAGTCGGCCGGGATGCCGAGCTACACCTTC. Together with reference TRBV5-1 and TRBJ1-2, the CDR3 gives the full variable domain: KAGVTQTPRYLIKTRGQQVTLSCSPISGHRSVSWYQQTPGQGLQFLFEYFSETQRNKGNFPGRFSGRQFSNSRSEMNVSTLELGDSALYLCASSLKSAGMPSYTFGSGTRLTVV.